Given below is one TCR beta chain in context. This may be a read error: a much more frequent sequence differs by one nucleotide. The data were taken from a study of T cells in Graves' hyperthyroidism and ophthalmopathy. Germline V gene data show CDR1 as SGHVS and CDR2 as FQNEAQ. There are 14 residues in the CDR3. RNA transcripts provided the source from which TCR beta CDR3 regions were amplified. The HTBI primer set drove a first-round RT-PCR of the TCR CDR3. TCRdb re-analysed the multiplex PCR reads in MiXCR, keeping a single row per CDR3 protein. The top ten hold around a third of the sample, which has approximately 400,000 distinct CDR3 sequences, about 15% seen once.

The sample comprised blood. The receptor's source is a woman aged 25 to 39 with Graves' hyperthyroidism. The rearrangement joins TRBV7-8 to TRBJ1-2, with TRBD1 matching 9 bases. The CDR3 bases are TGTGCCAGCAGCTCACAGGGGGCGCACTATGGCCACACCTTC. Translated, it gives CASSSQGAHYGHTF.